Below, 29 T cell receptor beta chains from the same sample are listed, as sequenced in a study of high-grade serous ovarian cancer treatment subgroups. Tumor samples were obtained before definitive surgery or chemotherapy. This table comes from immunoSEQ multiplex PCR, and its TCRdb copy is limited to in-frame clones, with some not included. The sample has more than 35,000 clones; 79% are singletons. The sample was tumor tissue. The receptors stem from a human donor with high-grade serous ovarian cancer.

In DNA form, the CDR3 reads TGCAGTGCGTACCTTAGGGATACGCAGTATTTT. It translates to CSAYLRDTQYF. The chain joins TRBV20-1 to TRBJ2-3, with D uncertain. Looked up from germline, CDR1 is DFQATT and CDR2 is SNEGSKA (reference sequence). This CDR3 comprises 11 residues. Trimming stripped 6 bases from V and 6 bases from J, with 10 bases between.

V and J are TRBV19 and TRBJ2-2; possibly TRBD1 or TRBD2 for D (5 bases each). V lost 6 bases and J lost 4, with 15 bases in between. The CDR3 is made up of 15 amino acids. Germline loops: CDR1 LNHDA, CDR2 SQIVND (reference sequence). Here the CDR3 DNA reads TGTGCCAGTAGCCCTGGGGGAAGAAGCACCGGGGAGCTGTTTTTT. Residues: CASSPGGRSTGELFF.

This clone was counted once. The genes are TRBV21-1 and TRBJ1-2; no DNA check was done on the table's D call, TRBD1. TRBV21-1 represents a pseudogene. The CDR3 contains 9 residues. Here the CDR3 DNA reads TGTGCCAGCCACCAGGGCTACACCTTC. Its translation: CASHQGYTF.

This clone was counted only a few times. V gene TRBV11-3 combines with J gene TRBJ2-1; 14 bases fit TRBD2. The germline V gene has CDR1 SGHNT and CDR2 YENEEA. V lost 5 bases and J lost 7; bases outside the gene matches: 10. This CDR3 has 17 amino acids. The CDR3 DNA sequence: TGTGCCAGCAGCCCGCCGGTGGGACTAGCGGGAGAGAATGAGCAGTTCTTC. It translates to CASSPPVGLAGENEQFF. Complete variable domain (other parts from reference TRBV11-3 and TRBJ2-1): EAGVVQSPRYKIIEKKQPVAFWCNPISGHNTLYWYLQNLGQGPELLIRYENEEAVDDSQLPKDRFSAERLKGVDSTLKIQPAELGDSAVYLCASSPPVGLAGENEQFFGPGTRLTVL.

The chain joins TRBV7-2 to TRBJ1-2; 7 positions agree with TRBD1. The CDR3 contains 14 residues. Germline-derived CDR1 and CDR2 are SGHTA and FQGNSA. Losses at the gene ends were 1 base for V and 2 bases for J; bases not matched to a gene: 1. The CDR3 protein is CASSLVGQNYGYTF. The DNA of the CDR3 is TGTGCCAGCAGCTTAGTGGGACAGAACTATGGCTACACCTTC. The full variable domain, in which reference TRBV7-2 and TRBJ1-2 provide the parts outside the CDR3, is GAGVSQSPSNKVTEKGKDVELRCDPISGHTALYWYRQSLGQGLEFLIYFQGNSAPDKSGLPSDRFSAERTGGSVSTLTIQRTQQEDSAVYLCASSLVGQNYGYTFGSGTRLTVV.

This CDR3 reads CASSPQSYEQYF. The CDR3 coding sequence is TGTGCCAGCAGCCCTCAGTCGTACGAGCAGTACTTC. The chain joins TRBV7-2 to TRBJ2-7, with no clear D. With 5 bases removed from V and 4 bases from J, the gap between germline ends came to 9 bases. Germline CDR1 is SGHTA and CDR2 is FQGNSA. This CDR3 region has 12 residues. The whole variable domain, remainder taken from reference TRBV7-2 and TRBJ2-7, is GAGVSQSPSNKVTEKGKDVELRCDPISGHTALYWYRQSLGQGLEFLIYFQGNSAPDKSGLPSDRFSAERTGGSVSTLTIQRTQQEDSAVYLCASSPQSYEQYFGPGTRLTVT.

The rearrangement links TRBV7-2 to TRBJ2-7; D gene unclear. Per the germline V gene, CDR1 is SGHTA and CDR2 is FQGNSA. CDR3 length: 15 residues. Between the trimmed V and J ends, which lost 2 bases and 6 bases, there was a span of 17 bases. This CDR3 is CASSLLPGPIGEQYF. For the CDR3, the DNA is TGTGCCAGCAGCTTATTACCCGGACCCATCGGCGAGCAGTACTTC.

This sequence joins TRBV6-5 and TRBJ1-2, with 8 bases matching TRBD1. V shed 4 bases, J shed 7 bases, and the junction held 5 bases outside the gene matches. Per the germline V gene, CDR1 is MNHEY and CDR2 is SVGAGI. CDR3 length: 13 residues. This CDR3 is CASSSQGAGGYTF. Written as DNA, the CDR3 is TGTGCCAGCAGTTCGCAGGGGGCGGGTGGCTACACCTTC.

This sequence joins TRBV7-3 and TRBJ2-2, with TRBD1 identical over 8 bases. The CDR3 totals 16 residues. With V trimmed by 4 bases and J by 6 bases, 10 bases remained unmatched. The germline V gene encodes CDR1 SGHTA and CDR2 FQGTGA. DNA for the CDR3: TGTGCCAGCAGCTCTCACGGACAGGGTGCCTCCGGGGAGCTGTTTTTT. Residues: CASSSHGQGASGELFF.

This chain connects TRBV5-5 to TRBJ2-2, with a possible D match to TRBD1 (6 bases). CDR3 length: 17 amino acids. Deletions cut 2 bases from V and 2 bases from J, with 16 bases between. CDR1 and CDR2 from the germline V gene are SGHKS and YYEKEE (reference sequence). This chain's CDR3 is CASSLRRLDRNTGELFF. The CDR3 coding sequence is TGTGCCAGCAGCTTACGCAGGCTGGACAGAAACACCGGGGAGCTGTTTTTT.

The chain has TRBV18 and TRBJ1-2; D is uncertain. From germline, CDR1 is KGHSH and CDR2 LQKENI. The CDR3 consists of 14 residues. Deletions cut 3 bases from V and 4 bases from J, with 12 bases between. CDR3 region: CASSPVELGYGYTF. CDR3 bases: TGTGCCAGCTCACCGGTCGAGCTGGGCTATGGCTACACCTTC.

This chain connects TRBV11-1 to TRBJ2-1, with D unresolved. Germline V gene sequence: CDR1 SGHAT, CDR2 FQDESV (reference sequence). The CDR3 length is 13 residues. The V and J ends lost 0 bases and 4 bases respectively, with 4 bases between them. The CDR3 sequence: CASSLAIYNEQFF. Here the CDR3 DNA reads TGTGCCAGCAGCTTAGCTATATACAATGAGCAGTTCTTC.

This chain links TRBV6-5 with TRBJ2-3; possible D gene TRBD1, 5 bases. CDR3 length: 12 amino acids. V gave up 8 bases and J gave up 2 bases, with 8 bases separating them. Germline V CDR1 and CDR2: MNHEY, SVGAGI. Here the CDR3 reads CASQGLTDTQYF. Here the CDR3 DNA reads TGTGCCAGCCAGGGCCTCACAGATACGCAGTATTTT.

CDR3 region: CASRPGLVLDEQFF. CDR3 in DNA: TGTGCCAGCAGGCCGGGACTAGTCTTAGATGAGCAGTTCTTC. The chain uses TRBV2 and TRBJ2-1; TRBD2 matches at 8 bases. Germline lookup yields CDR1 SNHLY and CDR2 FYNNEI. The V segment lost 6 bases and the J segment 8 bases; nucleotides outside the gene matches: 9. This CDR3 has 14 amino acids.

This clone appeared a few times. V usage is TRBV11-2 and J usage is TRBJ2-7, with 9 bases lining up with TRBD2. The trim removed 0 bases at V and 4 bases at J, leaving 10 bases unmatched. This CDR3 comprises 17 residues. CDR1 is SGHAT, CDR2 FQNNGV, per germline. The CDR3 region is CASSLEGKTSGAYEQYF. CDR3 DNA: TGTGCCAGCAGCTTAGAGGGCAAGACTAGCGGAGCTTACGAGCAGTACTTC.

The chain recombines TRBV7-6 with TRBJ2-1; 10 nucleotides agree with TRBD1. The CDR3 consists of 15 residues. CDR1 is SGHVS, CDR2 FNYEAQ, per germline. Germline trimming cut 4 bases from V and 8 bases from J; bases unmatched to any gene: 8. The CDR3 is CASSSRGQGFYEQFF. In DNA, the CDR3 is TGTGCCAGCAGCTCAAGGGGACAGGGGTTCTATGAGCAGTTCTTC.

This chain joins TRBV5-1 and TRBJ2-5, with 8 bases fitting TRBD2. V gave up 3 bases and J gave up 7 bases; unmatched junction bases: 8. The CDR3 contains 14 residues. Germline CDR1 reads SGHRS; CDR2 reads YFSETQ. The CDR3 reads CASSYNSGTRTQYF. The CDR3 DNA is TGCGCCAGCAGCTATAATAGCGGGACTAGGACCCAGTACTTC.

This chain links TRBV27 with TRBJ2-7; D ambiguous. Trimming took 8 bases from V and 2 from J, leaving 16 bases between them. The CDR3 runs 14 residues. Germline CDR1 MNHEY, CDR2 SMNVEV (reference sequence). CDR3 in amino acids: CASLESFSTYEQYF. CDR3 in DNA: TGTGCCAGCTTGGAGTCCTTCTCAACCTACGAGCAGTACTTC.

J is TRBJ2-1 and V is TRBV20-1; D is possibly TRBD1 (6 bases). The CDR3 runs to 11 residues. The germline V gene encodes CDR1 DFQATT and CDR2 SNEGSKA (reference sequence). The CDR3 sequence is CRGAFNNEQFF. The DNA for the CDR3 is TGCAGGGGGGCCTTTAACAATGAGCAGTTCTTC.

The chain has TRBV28 and TRBJ2-1, with D perhaps being TRBD1 or TRBD2 (5 bases each). The V end lost 8 bases, the J end lost 3 bases, and 23 bases lay between the germline ends. CDR3 length: 17 amino acids. CDR1 is MDHEN and CDR2 is SYDVKM in the germline V gene. CDR3 bases: TGTGCCAGCGTGGGGGTTGGCAGGATATTGGGCTACAATGAGCAGTTCTTC. This codes for CASVGVGRILGYNEQFF.

J is TRBJ2-5 and V is TRBV28; possible D gene TRBD1, 6 bases. The CDR3 has 12 amino acids. The germline V and J ends were trimmed by 6 bases and 3 bases, with 8 bases remaining between them. CDR1 MDHEN and CDR2 SYDVKM come from the germline V gene. The CDR3 nucleotides are TGTGCCAGCAGCCCAGGGGAAGAGACCCAGTACTTC. It translates to CASSPGEETQYF.

The chain is built from TRBV6-1 and TRBJ2-1; the match to TRBD1 covers 11 bases. V dropped 2 bases and J dropped 2; count of bases not matched to a gene: 2. Germline V gene data show CDR1 as MNHNS and CDR2 as SASEGT. The CDR3 totals 16 residues. The CDR3 here is CASSERGQGAYNEQFF. The CDR3, as DNA: TGTGCCAGCAGTGAAAGGGGACAGGGGGCCTACAATGAGCAGTTCTTC.

The chain uses TRBV19 and TRBJ2-5, with D unclear. CDR3 length: 13 amino acids. CDR1 and CDR2 (germline): LNHDA, SQIVND (reference sequence). V gave up 1 base and J gave up 7 bases, with 10 bases separating them. The CDR3 sequence is CASSIGPLGTQYF. DNA of the CDR3: TGTGCCAGTAGTATAGGACCACTCGGGACCCAGTACTTC.

The chain recombines TRBV27 with TRBJ2-2; 7 bases map to TRBD1. V was clipped by 5 bases and J by 6 bases; unmatched bases: 12. Germline V gene data show CDR1 as MNHEY and CDR2 as SMNVEV (reference sequence). The CDR3 has 16 amino acids. This CDR3 reads CASSLARQGGAGELFF. The CDR3 DNA follows: TGTGCCAGCAGTCTGGCCCGACAGGGCGGAGCCGGGGAGCTGTTTTTT.

The chain recombines TRBV7-2 with TRBJ1-1; no reliable D call. CDR1 and CDR2 (germline): SGHTA, FQGNSA. This CDR3 is 13 amino acids long. Between the trimmed V and J ends, which lost 5 bases and 2 bases, there was a span of 9 bases. The CDR3 protein is CASSITANTEAFF. In nucleotides, the CDR3 is TGTGCCAGCAGCATAACAGCTAACACTGAAGCTTTCTTT.

This clone came up a few times. The V call is TRBV29-1, the J call TRBJ2-1; 7 nucleotides agree with TRBD1. This CDR3 has 12 residues. The V gene's germline CDR1 is SQVTM and CDR2 ANQGSEA. With V trimmed by 6 bases and J by 4 bases, 3 bases remained unmatched. The DNA of the CDR3 is TGCAGCGTCGGGACAGAATACAATGAGCAGTTCTTC. Encoded protein: CSVGTEYNEQFF.

This clone occurred a few times. J is TRBJ2-5 and V is TRBV5-5, with D possibly TRBD1 on 6 matching bases. Germline loops: CDR1 SGHKS, CDR2 YYEKEE (reference sequence). V was cut by 4 bases and J by 7 bases, with 17 bases left in between. The length of the CDR3 is 14 residues. The CDR3 reads CASSISGTTGTQYF. The CDR3 bases are TGTGCCAGCAGCATATCCGGGACAACAGGGACCCAGTACTTC.

This rearrangement joins TRBV6-5 to TRBJ2-4; 7 bases map to TRBD1. V was clipped by 6 bases and J by 5 bases; unmatched bases: 4. Germline V gives CDR1 MNHEY, CDR2 SVGAGI. This CDR3 is 13 amino acids long. CDR3 coding DNA: TGTGCCAGCAGGCTAGGGACAGAAAACATTCAGTACTTC. The encoded protein is CASRLGTENIQYF.

V and J are TRBV27 and TRBJ1-4; no reliable D call. The CDR3 totals 15 residues. V lost 3 bases, J lost 4 bases, and 12 bases lay in between. CDR1 and CDR2 from the germline V gene are MNHEY and SMNVEV (reference sequence). The CDR3 here is CASSFQAPNNEKLFF. The DNA for the CDR3 is TGTGCCAGCAGTTTTCAGGCCCCTAATAATGAAAAACTGTTTTTT.